These 30 T cell receptor beta chains share one sample of origin, sequenced in a study of post-analysis software for immune sequencing data. Whole-study findings and limits: About five TRBV segments, including TRBV5-6, TRBV5-1 and TRBV20-1, were more frequent in patients than controls.

Unique molecular identifiers were built into the TCR beta cDNA libraries. MiXCR, run by TCRdb on the PCR reads, gives a single entry per CDR3 protein. Among around 710,000 distinct CDR3 sequences, 46% were seen once, and the ten largest hold roughly 4.4%. For these receptors, no antigen is known. The specimen sequenced was blood. These receptors were obtained from a girl aged 5-17 years with multiple sclerosis.

The CDR3 DNA sequence: TGTGCCACCAGCATCGGACAGGGAGCTGGTCAGCCCCAGCATTTT. As protein: CATSIGQGAGQPQHF. V usage is TRBV15 and J usage is TRBJ1-5; 8 bases are a match to TRBD1. The germline V gene encodes CDR1 LNHNV and CDR2 YYDKDF (reference sequence). This CDR3 region has 15 residues. J lost 6 bases, V lost 4 bases, and 8 bases had no gene match.

This rearrangement joins TRBV7-2 to TRBJ2-5; TRBD1 is a possible D gene (5 bases). This CDR3 contains 15 residues. From germline, CDR1 is SGHTA and CDR2 FQGNSA. Trimming cost V 5 bases and J 4 bases, with 17 bases left between them. CDR3 nucleotides: TGTGCCAGCAGCCTCCAGAAGGCAGGGTCAGAGACCCAGTACTTC. It specifies CASSLQKAGSETQYF.

This chain joins TRBV6-5 and TRBJ2-5; possible D gene TRBD2, 6 bases. The ends were cut back, 2 bases at V and 2 bases at J, with 12 bases in the middle. CDR3 length: 15 residues. Germline V gene data show CDR1 as MNHEY and CDR2 as SVGAGI. The CDR3 DNA reads as TGTGCCAGCAGTTACGGGCTAGCGAATCAAGAGACCCAGTACTTC. Translation: CASSYGLANQETQYF.

The chain recombines TRBV28 with TRBJ2-1; 9 bases agree with TRBD2. There are 18 residues in the CDR3. V lost 3 bases and J lost 0; bases outside the gene matches: 9. Germline lookup yields CDR1 MDHEN and CDR2 SYDVKM. The CDR3 sequence is CASSFAAGGTNSYNEQFF. The CDR3 region has the DNA TGTGCCAGCAGTTTTGCAGCGGGAGGCACCAACTCCTACAATGAGCAGTTCTTC.

The chain links TRBV7-2 to TRBJ2-7, with a tentative D call TRBD2 (6 bases). The CDR3 is 14 amino acids. The germline gives CDR1 SGHTA, CDR2 FQGNSA. V gave up 2 bases and J gave up 0 bases, with 8 bases separating them. The CDR3 is CASSLSGYSYEQYF. CDR3 bases: TGTGCCAGCAGCTTAAGCGGGTACTCCTACGAGCAGTACTTC.

The chain employs TRBV7-2 and TRBJ2-1; D is unresolved. V was clipped by 2 bases and J by 1 base, with 15 bases between them. The CDR3 extends over 17 amino acids. Germline values: CDR1 SGHTA, CDR2 FQGNSA. CDR3 DNA: TGTGCCAGCAGCTTAAAGGGCTACCGTAAGTCCTACAATGAGCAGTTCTTC. As protein: CASSLKGYRKSYNEQFF.

This clonotype was found many times. CDR3 amino acids: CASSLATGRETQYF. CDR3 nucleotides: TGTGCCAGCAGCTTGGCGACAGGTCGAGAGACCCAGTACTTC. This chain joins TRBV7-9 and TRBJ2-5; tentative D call: TRBD1 (6 bases). Germline V gene sequence: CDR1 SEHNR, CDR2 FQNEAQ (reference sequence). The CDR3 is 14 residues long. V lost 3 bases, J lost 4 bases, and 12 bases lay in between. The variable domain in full, completed from reference TRBV7-9 and TRBJ2-5, reads DTGVSQNPRHKITKRGQNVTFRCDPISEHNRLYWYRQTLGQGPEFLTYFQNEAQLEKSRLLSDRFSAERPKGSFSTLEIQRTEQGDSAMYLCASSLATGRETQYFGPGTRLLVL.

As to this clonotype: Just one base apart from a much larger clone, this may be a read error. The CDR3 here is CASSLSPAKNIQYF. CDR3 sequence (DNA): TGTGCCAGCAGTTTATCTCCAGCCAAAAACATTCAGTACTTC. The chain employs TRBV12-3 or TRBV12-4 and TRBJ2-4; D remains unclear. V shed 2 bases and J shed 0 bases, with 5 bases lying between them. The CDR3 loop spans 14 amino acids.

This chain connects TRBV5-8 to TRBJ2-2, with D maybe TRBD2 (5 bases). This CDR3 spans 16 amino acids. CDR1 is SGHTS and CDR2 is YDEGEE in the germline V gene. V was cut by 1 base and J by 0 bases, with 10 bases left in between. CDR3 amino acids: CASSLQRSPNTGELFF. Written as DNA, the CDR3 is TGTGCCAGCAGCTTGCAGCGGTCCCCGAACACCGGGGAGCTGTTTTTT.

The rearrangement joins TRBV5-5 to TRBJ2-7; D is uncertain. CDR1 and CDR2 (germline): SGHKS, YYEKEE (reference sequence). The CDR3 has 15 residues. The germline V and J ends were trimmed by 1 base and 2 bases, with 13 bases remaining between them. The CDR3 spells CASSLHDQWPYEQYF. CDR3 sequence (DNA): TGTGCCAGCAGCTTGCACGATCAGTGGCCCTACGAGCAGTACTTC.

The V call is TRBV5-6, the J call TRBJ1-6; the match to TRBD1 covers 8 bases. The CDR3 spans 17 residues. Germline lookup yields CDR1 SGHDT and CDR2 YYEEEE. The J segment lost 2 bases and the V segment lost 1 base, leaving 5 bases of the junction unmatched. CDR3 protein: CASSLRAGGTYNSPLHF. The CDR3 nucleotides are TGTGCCAGCAGCTTGAGGGCAGGGGGCACCTATAATTCACCCCTCCACTTT.

This clonotype was seen only a few times. The DNA of the CDR3 is TGTGCCAGCAGCTTAAAGGGGTTCGTTCCCTACAATGAGCAGTTCTTC. Translating it yields CASSLKGFVPYNEQFF. This chain joins TRBV7-3 and TRBJ2-1; D possibly corresponds to TRBD1 (5 bases). Trimming shortened V by 1 base and J by 2 bases, and 12 bases separated the two germline ends. The CDR3 is 16 residues long. In germline, CDR1 is SGHTA, CDR2 FQGTGA.

The chain joins TRBV11-3 to TRBJ2-1; TRBD2 might be the D (6 bases). The germline V gene encodes CDR1 SGHNT and CDR2 YENEEA. With 5 bases removed from V and 0 bases from J, the gap between germline ends came to 14 bases. CDR3 length: 16 residues. This CDR3 is CASSRGGGSSYNEQFF. The CDR3, as DNA: TGTGCCAGCAGCCGCGGAGGAGGGAGCTCCTACAATGAGCAGTTCTTC.

This rearrangement joins TRBV6-5 to TRBJ2-7; 9 nucleotides line up with TRBD1. The CDR3 extends over 16 amino acids. Germline assignment: CDR1 MNHEY and CDR2 SVGAGI. J lost 2 bases, V lost 7 bases, and 12 bases had no gene match. CDR3 loop: CASTELVTGGTYEQYF. Written as DNA, the CDR3 is TGTGCCAGCACCGAGCTAGTGACAGGGGGTACCTACGAGCAGTACTTC.

Comment on this clonotype: A much bigger clone sits one base away, suggesting this may be a read error. CDR3 sequence: CSARTSGTSGRDTPGEQYF. CDR3 sequence (DNA): TGCAGTGCTAGAACCTCCGGGACTAGCGGGAGGGATACCCCTGGTGAGCAGTACTTC. V gene TRBV20-1 combines with J gene TRBJ2-7, with 16 bases that match TRBD2. The ends lost 2 bases at V and 7 bases at J; junction bases unmatched: 17. This CDR3 comprises 19 residues. Per germline, CDR1 DFQATT and CDR2 SNEGSKA (reference sequence).

In its sample, this clonotype was seen once. The chain joins TRBV20-1 to TRBJ1-2, with D perhaps matching TRBD1 (5 bases). Looked up from germline, CDR1 is DFQATT and CDR2 is SNEGSKA (reference sequence). The V end was cut by 0 bases, the J end by 6 bases, with 20 bases between. The CDR3 is 16 residues long. The CDR3, as DNA: TGCAGTGCTAGAGATCAGGGAGGCCCCTCGTTAAATGGCTACACCTTC. It specifies CSARDQGGPSLNGYTF.

The chain employs TRBV7-2 and TRBJ1-5; 10 nucleotides match TRBD1. The V gene's germline CDR1 is SGHTA and CDR2 FQGNSA. The CDR3 is 16 residues long. The J segment lost 6 bases and the V segment lost 5 bases, leaving 10 bases of the junction unmatched. The CDR3 nucleotides are TGTGCCAGCAGCCCAGGGACAGGGGATTACGGTCAGCCCCAGCATTTT. Protein sequence: CASSPGTGDYGQPQHF. The whole variable domain, filled in from reference TRBV7-2 and TRBJ1-5, reads GAGVSQSPSNKVTEKGKDVELRCDPISGHTALYWYRQSLGQGLEFLIYFQGNSAPDKSGLPSDRFSAERTGGSVSTLTIQRTQQEDSAVYLCASSPGTGDYGQPQHFGDGTRLSIL.

The table lists this clonotype with a few counts. This chain connects TRBV9 to TRBJ2-7; the D is unclear. V gave up 4 bases and J gave up 7 bases, with 21 bases separating them. The CDR3 extends over 15 amino acids. From germline, CDR1 is SGDLS and CDR2 YYNGEE. The CDR3 DNA follows: TGTGCCAGCAGCCAAGGATCGGGCATCCTCGGTGAGCAGTACTTC. It encodes CASSQGSGILGEQYF.

This clonotype was seen more than once but under ten times. The J gene is TRBJ2-5, the V gene TRBV7-2, with 9 bases fitting TRBD2. The CDR3 sequence is 17 residues long. Germline values: CDR1 SGHTA, CDR2 FQGNSA. Unmatched junction bases numbered 11, after V lost 4 bases and J lost 2 bases. Here the CDR3 DNA reads TGTGCCAGCAGCTCGGGAAGACTAGCGGATGGGCAAGAGACCCAGTACTTC. This translates into CASSSGRLADGQETQYF.

The gene calls are TRBV6-5 and TRBJ1-5, with D perhaps TRBD1 (5 bases). V gave up 7 bases and J gave up 5 bases, with 12 bases separating them. CDR1 and CDR2 from the germline V gene are MNHEY and SVGAGI. This CDR3 has 13 residues. This chain's CDR3 is CASTAGAHQPQHF. Here the CDR3 DNA reads TGTGCCAGCACGGCCGGGGCCCATCAGCCCCAGCATTTT.

Only a few counts were recorded for this clonotype. The chain recombines TRBV7-3 with TRBJ2-3; 11 bases match TRBD2. The CDR3 runs 16 residues. Germline trimming cut 5 bases from V and 6 bases from J; bases unmatched to any gene: 10. Germline CDR1 and CDR2: SGHTA and FQGTGA. The CDR3 DNA reads as TGTGCCAGCAGCGCTAGCGGGAGGAGGGGTCGCGATACGCAGTATTTT. Protein product: CASSASGRRGRDTQYF.

There are a few counts of this clonotype. The chain uses TRBV29-1 and TRBJ2-5; TRBD2 matches 9 bases. The CDR3 has 18 residues. CDR1 is SQVTM and CDR2 is ANQGSEA in the germline V gene. V lost 0 bases and J lost 5; bases outside the gene matches: 16. CDR3 sequence: CSVEDRVGGRASWETQYF. CDR3 in DNA: TGCAGCGTTGAAGATCGGGTCGGCGGGAGGGCCTCGTGGGAGACCCAGTACTTC.

The DNA of the CDR3 is TGTGCCACCAGCCAAGGGCTAGCGACTTACACAGATACGCAGTATTTT. Its protein product is CATSQGLATYTDTQYF. The chain uses TRBV15 and TRBJ2-3; possibly TRBD2 for D (6 bases). This CDR3 has 16 residues. V lost 5 bases and J 2 bases, leaving 17 bases between the germline ends. Germline lookup yields CDR1 LNHNV and CDR2 YYDKDF (reference sequence).

This clonotype was observed a few times. J is TRBJ2-1 and V is TRBV15; either TRBD1 or TRBD2 may supply D (5 bases each). The CDR3 spans 13 residues. Germline CDR1 reads LNHNV; CDR2 reads YYDKDF (reference sequence). Trimming shortened V by 1 base and J by 12 bases, and 13 bases separated the two germline ends. The CDR3 protein is CATSRARDSGQFF. CDR3 nucleotides: TGTGCCACCAGCAGAGCACGCGACAGCGGGCAGTTCTTC.

This clonotype has more than one count but fewer than ten. The chain is built from TRBV6-5 and TRBJ1-2; a weak D match, TRBD1 (5 bases). CDR1 is MNHEY and CDR2 is SVGAGI in the germline V gene. The CDR3 is made up of 20 amino acids. V was trimmed by 1 base and J by 0 bases, leaving 24 bases between them. The CDR3 is CASSYYRGAARVLANYGYTF. For the CDR3, the DNA is TGTGCCAGCAGTTACTACCGCGGGGCCGCCCGGGTGTTAGCTAACTATGGCTACACCTTC.

This clonotype was detected only a few times. The chain uses TRBV7-3 and TRBJ2-4; weak D call: TRBD2 (6 bases). The length of the CDR3 is 21 residues. The germline V gene has CDR1 SGHTA and CDR2 FQGTGA. Trimming removed 2 bases from V and 1 base from J, with 27 bases in between. CDR3 nucleotides: TGTGCCAGCAGCTTACGGGCAAGGTTCCTCTCTCGCGGGGTGGCCAAAAACATTCAGTACTTC. Translating it yields CASSLRARFLSRGVAKNIQYF.

This clonotype turned up a few times. This chain links TRBV6-5 with TRBJ1-1; 11 bases are a match to TRBD1. Germline V gene lookup returns CDR1 MNHEY and CDR2 SVGAGI. Unmatched junction bases numbered 13, after V lost 6 bases and J lost 7 bases. The length of the CDR3 is 16 residues. Here the CDR3 reads CASSPGQGAPRGEAFF. The DNA of the CDR3 is TGTGCCAGCAGCCCAGGACAGGGGGCCCCGCGGGGTGAAGCTTTCTTT.

This chain joins TRBV29-1 and TRBJ2-1; D remains ambiguous. The CDR3 has 12 amino acids. V gave up 3 bases and J gave up 8 bases, with 11 bases separating them. Germline CDR1 SQVTM, CDR2 ANQGSEA. In DNA form, the CDR3 reads TGCAGCGTTGAGTTTAATTACGATGAGCAGTTCTTC. This encodes CSVEFNYDEQFF.

The J gene is TRBJ1-4, the V gene TRBV9; D not resolved. Trimming shortened V by 4 bases and J by 3 bases, and 10 bases separated the two germline ends. CDR3 size: 14 residues. Germline CDR1 is SGDLS and CDR2 is YYNGEE. CDR3 residues: CASSPGSSNEKLFF. CDR3 nucleotide sequence: TGTGCCAGCAGCCCTGGGAGTTCTAATGAAAAACTGTTTTTT. The variable domain in full, completed from reference TRBV9 and TRBJ1-4, reads DSGVTQTPKHLITATGQRVTLRCSPRSGDLSVYWYQQSLDQGLQFLIQYYNGEERAKGNILERFSAQQFPDLHSELNLSSLELGDSALYFCASSPGSSNEKLFFGSGTQLSVL.

V is TRBV6-5 and J is TRBJ2-7, with 7 bases identical to TRBD2. With V trimmed by 2 bases and J by 4 bases, 5 bases remained unmatched. Germline V gives CDR1 MNHEY, CDR2 SVGAGI. This CDR3 is built from 14 residues. The CDR3 DNA reads TGTGCCAGCAGTTACGCGGGAGATCGGTACGAGCAGTACTTC. This codes for CASSYAGDRYEQYF.